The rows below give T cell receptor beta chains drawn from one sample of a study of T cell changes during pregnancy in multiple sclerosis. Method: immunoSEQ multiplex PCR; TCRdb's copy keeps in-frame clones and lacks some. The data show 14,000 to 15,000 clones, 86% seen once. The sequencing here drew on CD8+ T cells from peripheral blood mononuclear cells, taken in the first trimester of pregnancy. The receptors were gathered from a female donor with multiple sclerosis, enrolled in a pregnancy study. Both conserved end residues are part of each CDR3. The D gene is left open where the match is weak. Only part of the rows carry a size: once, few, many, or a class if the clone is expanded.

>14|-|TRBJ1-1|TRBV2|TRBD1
TGTGCCAGCAGCAGGGGGCCCGCGAACACTGAAGCTTTCTTT
CASSRGPANTEAFF
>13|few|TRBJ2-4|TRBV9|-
TGTGCCAGCAGCGTAGCACGGGAAAGCATTCAGTACTTC
CASSVARESIQYF
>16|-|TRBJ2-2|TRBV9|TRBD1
TGTGCCAGCAGCGCGACAGGGGGGTTTTCCACCGGGGAGCTGTTTTTT
CASSATGGFSTGELFF
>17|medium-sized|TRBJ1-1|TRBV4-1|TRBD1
TGCGCCAGCAGCCAAGGACAGGGGGCTAGGATGAACACTGAAGCTTTCTTT
CASSQGQGARMNTEAFF
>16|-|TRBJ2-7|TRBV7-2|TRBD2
TGTGCCAGCAGCCCCACAAGAGGTGCGGGAGACTACGAGCAGTACTTC
CASSPTRGAGDYEQYF
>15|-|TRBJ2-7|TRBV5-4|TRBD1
TGTGCCAGCAGCTCCTTGACAGGGGGCAAGTACGAGCAGTACTTC
CASSSLTGGKYEQYF
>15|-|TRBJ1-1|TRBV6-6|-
TGTGCCAGCAGTTACTCGGGGGGGTTGAACACTGAAGCTTTCTTT
CASSYSGGLNTEAFF
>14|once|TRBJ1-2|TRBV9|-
TGTGCCAGCAGCGTAACAGGGTTAAGCTATGGCTACACCTTC
CASSVTGLSYGYTF
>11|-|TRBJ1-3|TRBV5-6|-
TGTGCCAGCAGCCCTAGGTACACCATATATTTT
CASSPRYTIYF
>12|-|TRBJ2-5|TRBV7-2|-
TGTGCCAGGGGGCAGGGAACGGAGACCCAGTACTTC
CARGQGTETQYF